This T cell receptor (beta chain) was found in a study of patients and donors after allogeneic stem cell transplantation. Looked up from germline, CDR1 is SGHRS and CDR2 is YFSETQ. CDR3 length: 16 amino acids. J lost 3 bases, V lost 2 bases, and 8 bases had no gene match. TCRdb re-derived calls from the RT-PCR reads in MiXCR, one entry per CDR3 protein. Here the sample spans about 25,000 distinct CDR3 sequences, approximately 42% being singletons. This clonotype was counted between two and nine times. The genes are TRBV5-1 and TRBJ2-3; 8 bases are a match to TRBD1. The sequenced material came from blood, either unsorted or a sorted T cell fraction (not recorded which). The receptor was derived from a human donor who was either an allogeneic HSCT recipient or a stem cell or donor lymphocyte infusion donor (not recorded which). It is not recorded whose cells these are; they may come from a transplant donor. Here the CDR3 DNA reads TGCGCCAGCAGCTTCCCGACAGGGGCCGCAACAGATACGCAGTATTTT. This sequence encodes CASSFPTGAATDTQYF.